This T cell receptor beta chain emerged from a study of blood T cell repertoires in COVID-19 (TCRdb year 2020). For context, the study as a whole: Samples from collaborators originated in the United States, Italy and Spain and spanned both the acute and convalescent phases of COVID-19. The prospective study material was composed of cDNA or gDNA derived from T cells, B-cell-depleted T cells, or PBMCs. The dataset comprised deeply sampled blood TCRbeta repertoires from subjects exposed to, actively infected with, or recovered from COVID-19. The repertoires were made available in a free public database intended to serve as a resource for research on the immune response to SARS-CoV-2. Samples came from the ongoing ImmuneRACE study (first 160 participants) plus 1,254 subjects from 6 global collaborators. A de-identified subject ID, COVID-19 status, age in years and sex were almost always included in the sample metadata. Where available, HLA class I and class II types were taken from metadata supplied by the sample provider and were not determined by assay-based typing. The investigation overall reported the following: How much clinical and demographic metadata was included differed by source and by participant, and the metadata was provided uncurated.

Spanning cysteine to phenylalanine, the CDR3 consists of 13 amino acids. Left in the record is the CDR3 DNA by itself, 39 bases read in frame from the first base. The V end gives up 9 bases and the J end 3 bases, leaving 6 bases in the junction not matched to a gene. The germline V gene (reference sequence) sets CDR1 to LNHDA and CDR2 to SQIVND. As for this clone: This receptor's antigen is unknown. No clone much larger than this one lies a single base away; base qualities are absent.

Participants in the prospective study were enrolled through a virtual design, were aged about 18 to 100 years, and lived in roughly 25 United States geographic areas. Cohort assignment in the prospective study relied on participant-reported clinical history from a screening survey and a study questionnaire. Recovered participants in ImmuneRACE Cohort 3 were defined by two consecutive negative NP/OP PCR tests, clearance by a healthcare professional, or resolution of symptoms. In the prospective study, mobile phlebotomists collected whole blood, serum and a nasopharyngeal or oropharyngeal swab from each participant. Participants in the prospective study had the option to provide additional blood draws and questionnaires over an approximately 2-month period. Before DNA extraction, prospective study blood samples were shipped either frozen or at room temperature. TCRbeta CDR3 regions were amplified from genomic DNA using the immunoSEQ Assay, a bias-controlled multiplex PCR. Per the authors' processing: Nucleated cell counts per sample were estimated from amplification of reference gene primers within the assay. To quantify the absolute abundance of each unique TCRbeta CDR3 rearrangement, sequence reads were collapsed and filtered. For each sample, productive Simpson clonality was calculated as the square root of Simpson's diversity index over productive rearrangements. Held by TCRdb, this immuneACCESS table contains in-frame sequences only and omits some clones. Under half of the omission traces to an unresolved V gene where checked; the cause of the rest is unknown. V, J and clone size were drawn from that table, and D and trimming were deduced from the DNA. The sample table holds approximately 300,000 clones, of which about 90% were seen once. The ten largest clones capture roughly 5.2% of the sample.

The sequencing sample was made of PBMCs or T cells enriched from blood (not recorded which). This TCR was sampled from a woman younger than 45 who had recovered from COVID-19. The chain uses TRBV19 and TRBJ2-5; 8 nucleotides in the junction match TRBD1. The nucleotide sequence is given as TGTGCCAGCCTAGAGACAGGGGAAGAGACCCAGTACTTC. This is translated as CASLETGEETQYF.